The sequence of this T cell receptor (beta chain) was determined in a study of identical twins. Study results and caveats: For out-of-frame beta sequences, excess twin sharing was weaker. It was possible that invariant MAIT and iNKT cells partly confounded the zero-insertion analyses.

A universal primer site was incorporated via template switching, and the cDNA contained unique molecular identifiers. A single record per CDR3 protein comes from TCRdb applying MiXCR to the 5' RACE reads. The sample has about 430,000 distinct CDR3 sequences; approximately 17% are singletons. Turning to this clonotype: The antigen is unknown.

After removal of 1 base from V and 8 bases from J, the junction contained 3 bases not matched to a gene. CDR3 length: 15 residues. The chain carries TRBV12-3 or TRBV12-4 and TRBJ1-6; 9 bases agree with TRBD1. The receptor was derived from a man aged 50 to 60 in good health. The specimen was naive T cells sorted from blood. As DNA, the CDR3 is TGTGCCAGCAGTTTAGGGGGACAGGGAGATTCACCCCTCCACTTT. Amino acids: CASSLGGQGDSPLHF.